Below are 31 T cell receptor beta chains sequenced from a single sample in a study of cytomegalovirus exposure and HLA in healthy donors. 60 Vbeta and 13 Jbeta primers were used in PCR. Using immunoSEQ multiplex PCR, the repertoire was profiled, and TCRdb retains in-frame clones only, with some absent. Here the sample spans 120,000 to 150,000 clones, over 60% being singletons. Sequences were obtained from PBMCs. Receptor source: a woman aged 40 to 50 in good health and CMV-seronegative.

V usage is TRBV10-2 and J usage is TRBJ1-1; 9 nucleotides match TRBD1. This CDR3 comprises 15 residues. Trimming removed 6 bases from V and 10 bases from J; junction bases left unmatched: 15. Germline V gene sequence: CDR1 WSHSY, CDR2 SAAADI. The CDR3 is CASRAGQGEVPRAFF. CDR3 bases: TGCGCCAGCAGAGCGGGACAGGGTGAAGTCCCGCGAGCTTTCTTT.

The CDR3 loop reads CASSYGDRVGTGELFF. The DNA of the CDR3 is TGTGCCAGCAGTTACGGGGACAGGGTAGGCACCGGGGAGCTGTTTTTT. The chain combines TRBV6-6 with TRBJ2-2; 9 nucleotides align to TRBD1. The CDR3 totals 16 residues. CDR1 and CDR2 (germline): MNHNY, SVGAGI (reference sequence). Trimming at V came to 2 bases and at J to 4 bases, leaving 5 bases not matched to a gene.

The gene calls are TRBV4-1 and TRBJ2-3; TRBD1 matches at 10 bases. Trimming at V came to 4 bases and at J to 4 bases, leaving 11 bases not matched to a gene. The CDR3 length is 17 residues. Germline CDR1 reads MGHRA; CDR2 reads YSYEKL. The CDR3 spells CASSPRSRQGAPDTQYF. CDR3 DNA: TGCGCCAGCAGCCCACGATCGAGACAGGGGGCCCCAGATACGCAGTATTTT.

This CDR3 reads CATSSLGEGYEQYF. The CDR3 nucleotides are TGTGCCACCAGCTCTCTTGGAGAAGGATACGAGCAGTACTTC. The gene calls are TRBV15 and TRBJ2-7; no definite D call. Germline CDR1 LNHNV, CDR2 YYDKDF (reference sequence). The CDR3 spans 14 residues. Trimming cost V 5 bases and J 4 bases, with 15 bases left between them.

The gene calls are TRBV6-1 and TRBJ2-7, with 7 bases that match TRBD2. The CDR3 length is 15 residues. CDR1 is MNHNS, CDR2 SASEGT, per germline. V lost 11 bases and J lost 2; bases outside the gene matches: 15. This chain's CDR3 is CAALPTSWSTYEQYF. The CDR3 DNA reads TGTGCCGCCCTGCCGACTAGCTGGTCGACCTACGAGCAGTACTTC.

The genes are TRBV7-9 and TRBJ2-5; D is ambiguous. Trimming took 5 bases from V and 5 from J, leaving 9 bases between them. Germline CDR1 is SEHNR and CDR2 is FQNEAQ (reference sequence). The CDR3 extends over 12 amino acids. The CDR3: CASSPLSETQYF. The CDR3 DNA sequence: TGTGCCAGCAGCCCGCTATCGGAGACCCAGTACTTC. Filled out from reference TRBV7-9 and TRBJ2-5, the complete variable domain reads DTGVSQNPRHKITKRGQNVTFRCDPISEHNRLYWYRQTLGQGPEFLTYFQNEAQLEKSRLLSDRFSAERPKGSFSTLEIQRTEQGDSAMYLCASSPLSETQYFGPGTRLLVL.

The CDR3 DNA reads TGTGCCAGTAGAAGACAGAATCAGCCCCAGCATTTT. Its protein is CASRRQNQPQHF. The chain links TRBV19 to TRBJ1-5; tentatively, D is TRBD1 (5 bases). The CDR3 has 12 residues. V was pared by 6 bases and J by 4 bases, with 7 bases between. Looked up from germline, CDR1 is LNHDA and CDR2 is SQIVND (reference sequence). Full variable domain (rest looked up from reference TRBV19 and TRBJ1-5): DGGITQSPKYLFRKEGQNVTLSCEQNLNHDAMYWYRQDPGQGLRLIYYSQIVNDFQKGDIAEGYSVSREKKESFPLTVTSAQKNPTAFYLCASRRQNQPQHFGDGTRLSIL.

V gene TRBV30 combines with J gene TRBJ1-4; D possibly corresponds to TRBD1 (6 bases). V lost 2 bases, J lost 8 bases, and 18 bases lay in between. Germline V lookup: CDR1 GTSNPN, CDR2 SVGIG (reference sequence). The CDR3 loop spans 15 amino acids. CDR3 residues: CAWSIYSGAGEKLFF. CDR3 nucleotides: TGTGCCTGGAGTATCTACTCAGGGGCGGGCGAAAAACTGTTTTTT.

The rearrangement joins TRBV4-1 to TRBJ1-2, with unresolved D. The CDR3 has 15 amino acids. Germline V gene sequence: CDR1 MGHRA, CDR2 YSYEKL. V was clipped by 0 bases and J by 5 bases, with 13 bases between them. The CDR3 here is CASSQDRAGTYGYTF. The CDR3, as DNA: TGCGCCAGCAGCCAAGATCGGGCGGGCACGTATGGCTACACCTTC.

The V call is TRBV19, the J call TRBJ1-1; no definite D call. Between the trimmed V and J ends, which lost 4 bases and 3 bases, there was a span of 12 bases. Looked up from germline, CDR1 is LNHDA and CDR2 is SQIVND (reference sequence). The CDR3 sequence is 14 residues long. The CDR3 DNA follows: TGTGCCAGTAGTAGGACTGTTTGGGACACTGAAGCTTTCTTT. Amino acids: CASSRTVWDTEAFF.

The count of this clone is one. Other DNA sequences in the same sample also yield this CDR3. V and J are TRBV2 and TRBJ2-4; TRBD2 might be the D (6 bases). This CDR3 has 14 amino acids. CDR1 and CDR2 from the germline V gene are SNHLY and FYNNEI. V lost 4 bases and J 7 bases, leaving 14 bases between the germline ends. CDR3 sequence (DNA): TGTGCCAGCAGTGGGCTGGGGGGATCTAACATTCAGTACTTC. It specifies CASSGLGGSNIQYF.

The rearrangement links TRBV28 to TRBJ1-4; D unclear. This CDR3 is 18 amino acids long. The V end was cut by 5 bases, the J end by 0 bases, with 19 bases between. Per germline, CDR1 MDHEN and CDR2 SYDVKM. CDR3 nucleotides: TGTGCCAGCAGTCGCCCCCGGATCTGGGAGACAACTAATGAAAAACTGTTTTTT. Its translation: CASSRPRIWETTNEKLFF.

The chain joins TRBV27 to TRBJ2-7; 8 bases are shared with TRBD1. This CDR3 contains 12 residues. Germline loops: CDR1 MNHEY, CDR2 SMNVEV (reference sequence). V lost 8 bases and J lost 2; bases outside the gene matches: 2. CDR3 DNA sequence: TGTGCCAGCTCGACAGGGGCCTACGAGCAGTACTTC. It encodes CASSTGAYEQYF.

This rearrangement joins TRBV27 to TRBJ1-1; no definite D call. V lost 3 bases to trimming and J lost 4 bases, with 12 bases between them. The CDR3 covers 14 residues. The germline gives CDR1 MNHEY, CDR2 SMNVEV (reference sequence). DNA of the CDR3: TGTGCCAGCAGTTTTTGGTCAGTTGGCACTGAAGCTTTCTTT. It codes for CASSFWSVGTEAFF.

This sequence joins TRBV11-3 and TRBJ2-1; 7 bases are a match to TRBD2. Germline V lookup: CDR1 SGHNT, CDR2 YENEEA. CDR3 length: 15 amino acids. J was trimmed by 0 bases and V by 6 bases; bases with no gene match: 5. The CDR3: CASSYKRGSYNEQFF. The CDR3 DNA reads TGTGCCAGCAGTTACAAGCGGGGCTCCTACAATGAGCAGTTCTTC.

J is TRBJ1-1 and V is TRBV19; D is possibly TRBD1 (6 bases). The length of the CDR3 is 13 residues. CDR1 is LNHDA, CDR2 SQIVND, per germline (reference sequence). The V and J ends lost 7 bases and 5 bases respectively, with 14 bases between them. The CDR3 sequence: CASNPRGWTEAFF. Written as DNA, the CDR3 is TGTGCCAGTAACCCCAGGGGATGGACTGAAGCTTTCTTT.

The gene calls are TRBV4-2 and TRBJ1-6; D perhaps matches TRBD1 (6 bases). CDR1 and CDR2 from the germline V gene are LGHNA and YNFKEQ. CDR3 size: 16 residues. Trimming removed 3 bases at V and 9 bases at J, with 18 bases between. CDR3 sequence (DNA): TGTGCCAGCAGCCAGGCTTCCGCAGGGGCAGGTTCACCCCTCCACTTT. Encoded protein: CASSQASAGAGSPLHF.

V usage is TRBV5-4 and J usage is TRBJ2-5, with D possibly TRBD1 on 6 matching bases. The J call is in doubt because the DNA end fits TRBJ2-7 better. The V gene's germline CDR1 is SGHNT and CDR2 YYREEE (reference sequence). This CDR3 comprises 15 residues. DNA for the CDR3: TGTGCCAGCAGCTTGGGACAGGCGGCTGCCTACGAGCAGTACTTC. Translated: CASSLGQAAAYEQYF.

The chain carries TRBV2 and TRBJ2-7; 9 positions match TRBD1. V gave up 6 bases and J gave up 2 bases; unmatched junction bases: 8. Germline values: CDR1 SNHLY, CDR2 FYNNEI. This CDR3 is built from 15 residues. The CDR3 protein is CASRENRGPTYEQYF. The CDR3 DNA reads TGTGCCAGCAGAGAGAACAGGGGGCCGACCTACGAGCAGTACTTC.

For the CDR3, the DNA is TGTGCCAGCAGTCCCCACCCCGCAGGGGGCGGCACTGAAGCTTTCTTT. It is translated as CASSPHPAGGGTEAFF. V gene TRBV28 combines with J gene TRBJ1-1, with 8 bases lining up with TRBD1. The CDR3 is 16 amino acids. Trimming cost V 5 bases and J 4 bases; bases outside gene matches: 12. The germline CDR1 and CDR2 sequences are MDHEN and SYDVKM.

The chain carries TRBV27 and TRBJ1-4; D may be TRBD1 (5 bases). Looked up from germline, CDR1 is MNHEY and CDR2 is SMNVEV (reference sequence). This CDR3 is built from 14 residues. Trimming pared 6 bases from V and 3 bases from J, leaving 11 bases between. CDR3 sequence reads: CASSTAGSNEKLFF. Written as DNA, the CDR3 is TGTGCCAGCAGCACAGCAGGGTCTAATGAAAAACTGTTTTTT.

This chain uses TRBV30 with TRBJ2-1; D not certain. This CDR3 contains 13 residues. Trimming took off 0 bases at V and 4 bases at J, with 7 bases between the two ends. The germline gives CDR1 GTSNPN, CDR2 SVGIG (reference sequence). In DNA form, the CDR3 reads TGTGCCTGGAGTGTACCAGGTTACAATGAGCAGTTCTTC. As protein: CAWSVPGYNEQFF.

The V gene is TRBV10-3, the J gene TRBJ1-2, with a weak D call TRBD1 (6 bases). V gave up 2 bases and J gave up 7 bases, with 14 bases separating them. Germline V lookup: CDR1 ENHRY, CDR2 SYGVKD. The CDR3 is made up of 14 amino acids. The DNA of the CDR3 is TGTGCCATCAGTGAGGTTCAGGGGTATGGTGGCTACACCTTC. Its translation: CAISEVQGYGGYTF.

V gene TRBV4-2 combines with J gene TRBJ2-3; 7 bases fit TRBD2. CDR1 is LGHNA and CDR2 is YNFKEQ in the germline V gene. V trimming: 0 bases; J trimming: 10 bases; junction bases outside the gene matches: 10. The CDR3 length is 15 residues. CDR3 DNA sequence: TGTGCCAGCAGCCAAGAGGGTTGGGACTATGATGCGCAGTATTTT. Translating it yields CASSQEGWDYDAQYF.

The rearrangement links TRBV19 to TRBJ1-1, with TRBD1 matching 7 bases. Unmatched junction bases numbered 9, after V lost 7 bases and J lost 10 bases. The CDR3 is 12 residues long. Germline values: CDR1 LNHDA, CDR2 SQIVND (reference sequence). The CDR3 sequence is CASIDRVEVAFF. DNA for the CDR3: TGTGCCAGTATCGACAGGGTGGAGGTAGCTTTCTTT.

This sequence joins TRBV9 and TRBJ1-4; no clear D. The CDR3 length is 14 residues. V gave up 4 bases and J gave up 1 base, with 8 bases separating them. In germline, CDR1 is SGDLS, CDR2 YYNGEE. The CDR3 loop reads CASSLEGTNEKLFF. The CDR3 DNA reads TGTGCCAGCAGCCTCGAGGGAACTAATGAAAAACTGTTTTTT.

This clone showed up just a few times. This chain links TRBV28 with TRBJ1-1, with 7 bases fitting TRBD1. V lost 3 bases and J lost 2; bases outside the gene matches: 6. Germline values: CDR1 MDHEN, CDR2 SYDVKM. The CDR3 sequence is 15 residues long. In DNA, the CDR3 is TGTGCCAGCAGTTTCCACGGGACAGCAAACACTGAAGCTTTCTTT. Translating it yields CASSFHGTANTEAFF.

This clone appeared once. The chain has TRBV6-5 and TRBJ1-5; TRBD1 aligns across 9 bases. This CDR3 has 15 residues. The V segment lost 6 bases and the J segment 4 bases; nucleotides outside the gene matches: 7. Germline V gene lookup returns CDR1 MNHEY and CDR2 SVGAGI. CDR3 amino acids: CASSLQGATNQPQHF. The CDR3 nucleotides read TGTGCCAGCAGCCTACAGGGGGCGACTAATCAGCCCCAGCATTTT.

The V and J genes are TRBV14 and TRBJ1-1; the D gene is possibly TRBD1 (6 bases). V lost 6 bases to trimming and J lost 4 bases, with 15 bases between them. Germline assignment: CDR1 SGHDN and CDR2 FVKESK. This CDR3 is 14 amino acids long. The CDR3 nucleotides read TGTGCCAGCAGGCCTCACAGGGACGGCACTGAAGCTTTCTTT. Translating it yields CASRPHRDGTEAFF.

V and J are TRBV6-1 and TRBJ2-1, with D possibly matching TRBD1 (6 bases). The CDR3 covers 14 residues. The germline V gene encodes CDR1 MNHNS and CDR2 SASEGT. The V gene lost 7 bases and the J gene lost 1 base, with 11 bases spanning the gap. The CDR3 region has the DNA TGTGCCAGCATCGGCAGGGGATCCTACAATGAGCAGTTCTTC. This gives the protein CASIGRGSYNEQFF.

The V and J genes are TRBV19 and TRBJ2-2; 9 positions match TRBD2. The CDR3 contains 18 residues. Trimming at V came to 3 bases and at J to 6 bases, leaving 14 bases not matched to a gene. Germline V CDR1 and CDR2: LNHDA, SQIVND (reference sequence). Here the CDR3 DNA reads TGTGCCAGTAGTATCTCCCCCCCCGGCGGGAGGGCCGCCGGGGAGCTGTTTTTT. Translated: CASSISPPGGRAAGELFF.